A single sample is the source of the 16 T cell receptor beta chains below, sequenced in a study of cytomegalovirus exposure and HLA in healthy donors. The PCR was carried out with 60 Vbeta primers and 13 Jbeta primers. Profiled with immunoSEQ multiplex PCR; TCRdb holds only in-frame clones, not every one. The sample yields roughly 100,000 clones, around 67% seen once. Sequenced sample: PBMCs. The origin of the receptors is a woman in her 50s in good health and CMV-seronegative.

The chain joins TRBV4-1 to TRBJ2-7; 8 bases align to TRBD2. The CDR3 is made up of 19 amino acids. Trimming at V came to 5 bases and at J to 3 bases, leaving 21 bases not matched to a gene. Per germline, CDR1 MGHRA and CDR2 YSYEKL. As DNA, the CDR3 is TGCGCCAGCAGCGACCAACCTTTTAATCCGGGACTAGTCTTCTACGAGCAGTACTTC. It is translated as CASSDQPFNPGLVFYEQYF.

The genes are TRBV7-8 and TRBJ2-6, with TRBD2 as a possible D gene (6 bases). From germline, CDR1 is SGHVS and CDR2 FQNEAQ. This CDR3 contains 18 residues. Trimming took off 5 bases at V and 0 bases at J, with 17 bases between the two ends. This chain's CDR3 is CASSDSGLGNSGANVLTF. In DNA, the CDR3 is TGTGCCAGCAGCGACTCGGGACTCGGAAACTCTGGGGCCAACGTCCTGACTTTC.

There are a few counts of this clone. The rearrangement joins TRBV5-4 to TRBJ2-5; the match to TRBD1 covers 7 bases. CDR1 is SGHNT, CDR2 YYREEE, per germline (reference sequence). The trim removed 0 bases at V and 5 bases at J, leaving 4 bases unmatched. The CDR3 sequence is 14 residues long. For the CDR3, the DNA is TGTGCCAGCAGCTTGGACAGGGGAAGGGAGACCCAGTACTTC. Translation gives CASSLDRGRETQYF.

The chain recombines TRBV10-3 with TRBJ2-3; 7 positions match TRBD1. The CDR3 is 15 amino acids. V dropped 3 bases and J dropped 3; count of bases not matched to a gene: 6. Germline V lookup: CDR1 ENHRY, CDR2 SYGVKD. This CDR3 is CAISERGQGTDTQYF. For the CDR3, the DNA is TGTGCCATCAGTGAAAGGGGGCAGGGGACAGATACGCAGTATTTT.

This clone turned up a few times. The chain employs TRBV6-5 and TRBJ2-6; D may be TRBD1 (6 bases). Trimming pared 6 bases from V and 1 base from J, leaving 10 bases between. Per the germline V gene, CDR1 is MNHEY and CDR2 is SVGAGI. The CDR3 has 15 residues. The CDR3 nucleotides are TGTGCCAGCAGCCAAACAGGGTCTGGGGCCAACGTCCTGACTTTC. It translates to CASSQTGSGANVLTF.

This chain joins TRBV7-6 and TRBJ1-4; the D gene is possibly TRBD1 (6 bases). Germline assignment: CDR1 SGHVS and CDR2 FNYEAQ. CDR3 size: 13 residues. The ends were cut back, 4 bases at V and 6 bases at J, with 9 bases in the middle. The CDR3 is CASSWTEDEKLFF. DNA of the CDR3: TGTGCCAGCAGCTGGACAGAAGATGAAAAACTGTTTTTT.

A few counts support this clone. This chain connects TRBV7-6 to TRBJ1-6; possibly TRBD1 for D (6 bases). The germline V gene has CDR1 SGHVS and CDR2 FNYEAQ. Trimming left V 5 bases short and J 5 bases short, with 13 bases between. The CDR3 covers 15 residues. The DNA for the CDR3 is TGTGCCAGCAGCACCCGGGACACCGATAATTCACCCCTCCACTTT. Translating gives CASSTRDTDNSPLHF.

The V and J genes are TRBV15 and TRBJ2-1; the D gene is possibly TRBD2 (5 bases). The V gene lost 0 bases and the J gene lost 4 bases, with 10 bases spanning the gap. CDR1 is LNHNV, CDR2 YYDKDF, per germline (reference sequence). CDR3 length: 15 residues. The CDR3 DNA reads TGTGCCACCAGCAGAGATCGGGGAGATTACAATGAGCAGTTCTTC. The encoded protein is CATSRDRGDYNEQFF. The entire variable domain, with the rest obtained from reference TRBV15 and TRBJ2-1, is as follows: DAMVIQNPRYQVTQFGKPVTLSCSQTLNHNVMYWYQQKSSQAPKLLFHYYDKDFNNEADTPDNFQSRRPNTSFCFLDIRSPGLGDTAMYLCATSRDRGDYNEQFFGPGTRLTVL.

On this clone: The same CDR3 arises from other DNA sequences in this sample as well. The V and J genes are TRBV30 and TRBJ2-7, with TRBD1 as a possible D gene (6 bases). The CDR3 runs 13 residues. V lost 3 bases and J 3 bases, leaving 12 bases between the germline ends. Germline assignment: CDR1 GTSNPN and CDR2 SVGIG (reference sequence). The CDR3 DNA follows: TGTGCCTGGAGAGGTCAGGGGAACTACGAGCAGTACTTC. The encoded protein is CAWRGQGNYEQYF.

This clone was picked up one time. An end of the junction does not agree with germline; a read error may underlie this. The DNA for the CDR3 is TGTGCTAGCAGCTCATCCCCTAGCGGGGGGAACCAAGAGACCCAGTACTTC. Translating it yields CASSSSPSGGNQETQYF. This sequence joins TRBV7-7 and TRBJ2-5, with 11 bases lining up with TRBD2. Germline V gene data show CDR1 as SSHAT and CDR2 as FNYEAQ (reference sequence). The length of the CDR3 is 17 residues.

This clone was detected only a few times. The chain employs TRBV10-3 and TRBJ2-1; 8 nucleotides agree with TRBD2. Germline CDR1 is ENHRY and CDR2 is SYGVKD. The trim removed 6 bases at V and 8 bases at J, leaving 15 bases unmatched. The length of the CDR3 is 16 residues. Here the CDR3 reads CAISDPLGSGSHEQFF. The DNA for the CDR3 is TGTGCCATCAGCGACCCCCTTGGAAGCGGGAGCCATGAGCAGTTCTTC.

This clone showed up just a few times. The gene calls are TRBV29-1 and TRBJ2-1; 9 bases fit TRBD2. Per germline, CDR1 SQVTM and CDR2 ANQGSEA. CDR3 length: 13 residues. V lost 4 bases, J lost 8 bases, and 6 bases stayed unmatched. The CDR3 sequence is CSVGGGGAYEQFF. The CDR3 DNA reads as TGCAGCGTTGGGGGCGGGGGGGCCTATGAGCAGTTCTTC.

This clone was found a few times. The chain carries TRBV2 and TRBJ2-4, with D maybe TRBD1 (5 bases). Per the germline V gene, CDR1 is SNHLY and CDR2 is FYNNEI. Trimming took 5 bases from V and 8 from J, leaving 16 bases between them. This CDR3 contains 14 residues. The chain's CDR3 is CASSFTGPWDIQYF. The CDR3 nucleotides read TGTGCCAGCAGTTTCACAGGTCCCTGGGACATTCAGTACTTC.

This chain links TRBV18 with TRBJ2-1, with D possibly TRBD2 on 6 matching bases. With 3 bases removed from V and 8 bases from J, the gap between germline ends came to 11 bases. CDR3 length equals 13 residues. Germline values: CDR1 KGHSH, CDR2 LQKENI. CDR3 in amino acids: CASSPGLGDEQFF. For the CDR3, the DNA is TGTGCCAGCTCACCGGGACTGGGGGATGAGCAGTTCTTC.

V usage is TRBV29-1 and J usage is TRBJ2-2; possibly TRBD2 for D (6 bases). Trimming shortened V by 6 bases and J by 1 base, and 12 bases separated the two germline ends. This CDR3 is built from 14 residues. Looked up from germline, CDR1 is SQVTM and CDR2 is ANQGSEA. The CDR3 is CSVRLGGNTGELFF. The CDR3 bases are TGCAGCGTCAGACTAGGCGGGAACACCGGGGAGCTGTTTTTT.

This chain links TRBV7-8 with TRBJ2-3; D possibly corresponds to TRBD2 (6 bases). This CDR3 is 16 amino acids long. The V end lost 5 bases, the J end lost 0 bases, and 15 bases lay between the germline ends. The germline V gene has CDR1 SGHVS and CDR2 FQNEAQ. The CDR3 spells CASSRGRELSTDTQYF. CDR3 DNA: TGTGCCAGCAGCCGAGGCCGGGAGTTGAGCACAGATACGCAGTATTTT. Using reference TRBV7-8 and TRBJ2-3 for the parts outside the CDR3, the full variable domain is GAGVSQSPRYKVAKRGQDVALRCDPISGHVSLFWYQQALGQGPEFLTYFQNEAQLDKSGLPSDRFFAERPEGSVSTLKIQRTQQEDSAVYLCASSRGRELSTDTQYFGPGTRLTVL.